This T cell receptor (beta chain) was sequenced for a study of shared clonotypes between healthy human individuals. Whole-study context: CD4 naive cells filled three plates per donor, CD4 memory three, CD8 naive two and CD8 memory one.

Method: immunoSEQ multiplex PCR; TCRdb's copy keeps in-frame clones and lacks some. Of approximately 600,000 clones in the sample, about 95% were seen once. As defined, naive CD8 cells were CD45RO-negative and positively selected for CCR7, with terminally differentiated effector memory CD45RA+ cells excluded. This CDR3 region has 14 residues. CDR1 and CDR2 from the germline V gene are SGHVS and FNYEAQ. The germline V and J ends were trimmed by 3 bases and 2 bases, with 8 bases remaining between them. Sequencing input: naive CD8+ T cells sorted from blood. The origin of this receptor is a woman in her 30s in good health. J is TRBJ2-1 and V is TRBV7-6; D ambiguous. The CDR3, as DNA: TGTGCCAGCAGCTTCGGCGACGCCTACAATGAGCAGTTCTTC. Translated: CASSFGDAYNEQFF. Full variable domain (rest looked up from reference TRBV7-6 and TRBJ2-1): GAGVSQSPRYKVTKRGQDVALRCDPISGHVSLYWYRQALGQGPEFLTYFNYEAQQDKSGLPNDRFSAERPEGSISTLTIQRTEQRDSAMYRCASSFGDAYNEQFFGPGTRLTVL.